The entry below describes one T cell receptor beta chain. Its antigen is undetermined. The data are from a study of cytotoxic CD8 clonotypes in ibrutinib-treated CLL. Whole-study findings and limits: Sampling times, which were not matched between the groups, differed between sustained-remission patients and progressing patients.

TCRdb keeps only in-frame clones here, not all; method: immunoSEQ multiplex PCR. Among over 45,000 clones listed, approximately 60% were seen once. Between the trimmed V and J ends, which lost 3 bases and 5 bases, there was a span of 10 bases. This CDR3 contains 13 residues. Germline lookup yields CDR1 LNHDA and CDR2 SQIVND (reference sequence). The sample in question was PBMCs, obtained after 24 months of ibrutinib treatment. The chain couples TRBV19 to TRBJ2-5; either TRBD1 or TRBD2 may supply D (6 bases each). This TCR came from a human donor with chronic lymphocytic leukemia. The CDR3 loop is CASSMVGGETQYF. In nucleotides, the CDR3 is TGTGCCAGTAGTATGGTCGGGGGCGAGACCCAGTACTTC.